The 20 T cell receptor beta chains below all came from one sample that was sequenced in a study of beta chain features in type 1 diabetes. The isolated RNA, all of it, was reverse transcribed, so expressed TCRB transcripts were what got sequenced. Profiled with immunoSEQ multiplex PCR; TCRdb holds only in-frame clones, not every one. In the table there are 130,000 or so clones, around a tenth of which are singletons. Material for sequencing was central memory CD4+ T cells from blood. The source of these receptors is a woman between 40 and 50 years old in good health.

The genes are TRBV5-4 and TRBJ2-3; 10 nucleotides align to TRBD2. Germline V gene data show CDR1 as SGHNT and CDR2 as YYREEE (reference sequence). This CDR3 comprises 16 residues. Trimming at V came to 4 bases and at J to 4 bases, leaving 9 bases not matched to a gene. CDR3 loop: CASSERGGRGSDTQYF. CDR3 sequence (DNA): TGTGCCAGCAGCGAGCGGGGGGGCCGGGGGTCAGATACGCAGTATTTT.

V is TRBV6-5 and J is TRBJ1-4; D might be TRBD1 (5 bases). The CDR3 totals 15 residues. Trimming stripped 5 bases from V and 5 bases from J, with 15 bases between. CDR1 is MNHEY and CDR2 is SVGAGI in the germline V gene. As DNA, the CDR3 is TGTGCCAGCAGTCCTGGAGAGGCAGGGAATGAAAAACTGTTTTTT. It translates to CASSPGEAGNEKLFF.

There are many counts of this clone. The chain carries TRBV4-1 and TRBJ1-1, with D maybe TRBD1 (6 bases). CDR3 length equals 14 residues. Looked up from germline, CDR1 is MGHRA and CDR2 is YSYEKL. Between the trimmed V and J ends, which lost 1 base and 1 base, there was a span of 7 bases. The CDR3 DNA reads TGCGCCAGCAGCCAAGCGGACAGGAACACTGAAGCTTTCTTT. This sequence encodes CASSQADRNTEAFF.

This clone turned up a few times. CDR3 sequence: CASTATWGRAVEQYF. For the CDR3, the DNA is TGTGCCAGTACCGCAACCTGGGGGCGCGCGGTTGAGCAGTACTTC. The chain uses TRBV19 and TRBJ2-7; the D gene is possibly TRBD1 (6 bases). Per the germline V gene, CDR1 is LNHDA and CDR2 is SQIVND (reference sequence). The CDR3 is 15 amino acids. V dropped 7 bases and J dropped 7 bases, with 23 bases sitting between them.

This clone was counted only a few times. The chain joins TRBV6-5 to TRBJ2-5; TRBD1 aligns across 7 bases. V was pared by 2 bases and J by 2 bases, with 5 bases of the junction left unmatched. Germline V gene lookup returns CDR1 MNHEY and CDR2 SVGAGI. The CDR3 totals 15 residues. For the CDR3, the DNA is TGTGCCAGCAGTTACCTGGGACAGACTCAAGAGACCCAGTACTTC. This gives the protein CASSYLGQTQETQYF.

In this sample, this clone turned up a few times. The gene calls are TRBV7-2 and TRBJ2-7; D perhaps matches TRBD2 (7 bases). Looked up from germline, CDR1 is SGHTA and CDR2 is FQGNSA. V dropped 5 bases and J dropped 5 bases, with 16 bases sitting between them. CDR3 length: 14 amino acids. The CDR3 spells CASSSRGARDEQYF. The DNA for the CDR3 is TGTGCCAGCAGCAGTCGGGGGGCGAGGGACGAGCAGTACTTC.

This clone was counted only a few times. A much larger clone lies a single base off, so this may be a read error. V is TRBV5-6 and J is TRBJ2-7; D call uncertain. V lost 1 base and J lost 4, with 3 bases in between. CDR3 length equals 11 residues. Germline CDR1 and CDR2: SGHDT and YYEEEE. The CDR3 DNA reads TGTGCCAGCAGCTTGCAGTACGAGCAGTACTTC. Translating it yields CASSLQYEQYF.

The sample holds a few counts of this clone. The chain combines TRBV5-4 with TRBJ2-7; a possible D gene is TRBD1 (5 bases). This CDR3 spans 13 amino acids. Per germline, CDR1 SGHNT and CDR2 YYREEE (reference sequence). V shed 3 bases and J shed 6 bases, with 13 bases lying between them. The CDR3 bases are TGTGCCAGCAGCTCCCCGACAGTCGGCGAGCAGTACTTC. It encodes CASSSPTVGEQYF.

V usage is TRBV28 and J usage is TRBJ2-6; D uncertain. Germline CDR1 and CDR2: MDHEN and SYDVKM. Trimming removed 4 bases from V and 0 bases from J, with 13 bases in between. The CDR3 totals 17 residues. This CDR3 is CASSSPALSSGANVLTF. For the CDR3, the DNA is TGTGCCAGCAGTTCGCCCGCCCTTAGCTCTGGGGCCAACGTCCTGACTTTC.

This clone was seen a few times. V and J are TRBV27 and TRBJ2-6; D is unresolved. V lost 2 bases and J 4 bases, leaving 9 bases between the germline ends. The V gene's germline CDR1 is MNHEY and CDR2 SMNVEV (reference sequence). The CDR3 loop spans 15 amino acids. CDR3 region: CASSLRWAGANVLTF. The CDR3 DNA sequence: TGTGCCAGCAGTTTACGCTGGGCCGGGGCCAACGTCCTGACTTTC. The full variable domain, with the rest looked up from reference TRBV27 and TRBJ2-6, is EAQVTQNPRYLITVTGKKLTVTCSQNMNHEYMSWYRQDPGLGLRQIYYSMNVEVTDKGDVPEGYKVSRKEKRNFPLILESPSPNQTSLYFCASSLRWAGANVLTFGAGSRLTVL.

The V call is TRBV7-2, the J call TRBJ2-5, with 12 bases identical to TRBD2. V shed 1 base and J 5 bases; nucleotides not matched to a gene: 5. The CDR3 totals 16 residues. The germline V gene encodes CDR1 SGHTA and CDR2 FQGNSA. The chain's CDR3 is CASSLGLAGGPETQYF. CDR3 nucleotide sequence: TGTGCCAGCAGCTTAGGCCTAGCGGGGGGGCCGGAGACCCAGTACTTC.

The J gene is TRBJ2-7, the V gene TRBV5-5; 9 bases match TRBD1. J was trimmed by 5 bases and V by 5 bases; bases with no gene match: 11. This CDR3 region has 15 residues. Per germline, CDR1 SGHKS and CDR2 YYEKEE (reference sequence). DNA for the CDR3: TGTGCCAGCAGTCGGACAGGGGAGGTTCGCCACGAGCAGTACTTC. This encodes CASSRTGEVRHEQYF.

This clone was counted many times. V and J are TRBV7-9 and TRBJ1-2; D may be TRBD1 (5 bases). The CDR3 runs 13 residues. The germline gives CDR1 SEHNR, CDR2 FQNEAQ (reference sequence). Trimming stripped 7 bases from V and 7 bases from J, with 16 bases between. The CDR3 protein is CASTAGRRSGYTF. The CDR3 DNA reads as TGTGCCAGCACCGCGGGGCGCCGGTCTGGCTACACCTTC.

The table lists this clone with many counts. This chain connects TRBV7-2 to TRBJ2-7; 8 bases are shared with TRBD1. Looked up from germline, CDR1 is SGHTA and CDR2 is FQGNSA. The CDR3 is 15 amino acids. Trimming took 6 bases from V and 2 from J; bases not matched to a gene: 9. CDR3 sequence reads: CASSYSGTGTYEQYF. The CDR3 region has the DNA TGTGCCAGCAGTTACTCCGGGACAGGCACCTACGAGCAGTACTTC.

J is TRBJ2-3 and V is TRBV9, with a weak D call TRBD1 (5 bases). The CDR3 is made up of 17 amino acids. From germline, CDR1 is SGDLS and CDR2 YYNGEE. The germline V and J ends were trimmed by 0 bases and 0 bases, with 14 bases remaining between them. As DNA, the CDR3 is TGTGCCAGCAGCGTAGAGGGATCGGCAGGGAGCACAGATACGCAGTATTTT. Translated, it gives CASSVEGSAGSTDTQYF.

This chain uses TRBV6-1 with TRBJ2-2; D is unresolved. The CDR3 runs to 11 residues. The V end lost 6 bases, the J end lost 5 bases, and 4 bases lay between the germline ends. Germline V lookup: CDR1 MNHNS, CDR2 SASEGT. The CDR3 nucleotides are TGTGCCAGCAGCCGGACCGGGGAGCTGTTTTTT. Its translation is CASSRTGELFF.

The CDR3 DNA reads TGTGCCAGCAGCTTAGGAACAGGCAGCGAAGCTTTCTTT. Its protein is CASSLGTGSEAFF. The gene calls are TRBV11-3 and TRBJ1-1, with D possibly being TRBD1 (5 bases). Trimming cost V 1 base and J 8 bases, with 11 bases left between them. The CDR3 covers 13 residues. CDR1 is SGHNT and CDR2 is YENEEA in the germline V gene.

This clone was recorded a few times. This CDR3 is CASSLVLVAGGTDTQYF. The CDR3 DNA is TGTGCCAGCAGCTTAGTCCTGGTTGCGGGGGGAACGGATACGCAGTATTTT. This sequence joins TRBV7-8 and TRBJ2-3; TRBD2 matches 8 bases. CDR1 and CDR2 (germline): SGHVS, FQNEAQ. V shed 1 base, J shed 6 bases, and the junction held 12 bases outside the gene matches. CDR3 length equals 17 residues.

This clone appeared a few times. The chain couples TRBV7-2 to TRBJ1-4, with D unclear. Germline V gene sequence: CDR1 SGHTA, CDR2 FQGNSA. The CDR3 is 17 residues long. V was clipped by 5 bases and J by 2 bases, with 18 bases between them. CDR3 region: CASSPRAVWSTNEKLFF. The CDR3 coding sequence is TGTGCCAGCAGCCCGCGGGCCGTGTGGTCGACTAATGAAAAACTGTTTTTT.

This clone was seen more than once but under ten times. This chain joins TRBV7-9 and TRBJ1-5; 10 bases are a match to TRBD1. From germline, CDR1 is SEHNR and CDR2 FQNEAQ (reference sequence). CDR3 size: 15 residues. J gave up 5 bases and V 4 bases, and 5 bases lay outside the gene matches. Here the CDR3 DNA reads TGTGCCAGCAGCTCGGACAGGGGGACTGATCAGCCCCAGCATTTT. Protein: CASSSDRGTDQPQHF.